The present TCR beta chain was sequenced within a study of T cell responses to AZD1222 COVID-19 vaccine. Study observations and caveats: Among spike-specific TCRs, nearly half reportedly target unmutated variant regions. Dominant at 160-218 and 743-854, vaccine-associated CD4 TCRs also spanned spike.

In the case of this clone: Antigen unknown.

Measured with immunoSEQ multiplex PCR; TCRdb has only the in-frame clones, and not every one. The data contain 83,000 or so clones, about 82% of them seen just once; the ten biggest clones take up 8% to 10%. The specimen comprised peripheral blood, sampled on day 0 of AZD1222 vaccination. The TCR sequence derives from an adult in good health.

The CDR3 DNA reads TGTGCCAGCTCAACCTTGGCGGACAACACTGAAGCTTTCTTT. Translation: CASSTLADNTEAFF. The J gene is TRBJ1-1, the V gene TRBV18; D gene uncertain. This CDR3 has 14 residues. Deletions cut 5 bases from V and 2 bases from J, with 12 bases between. Per the germline V gene, CDR1 is KGHSH and CDR2 is LQKENI.